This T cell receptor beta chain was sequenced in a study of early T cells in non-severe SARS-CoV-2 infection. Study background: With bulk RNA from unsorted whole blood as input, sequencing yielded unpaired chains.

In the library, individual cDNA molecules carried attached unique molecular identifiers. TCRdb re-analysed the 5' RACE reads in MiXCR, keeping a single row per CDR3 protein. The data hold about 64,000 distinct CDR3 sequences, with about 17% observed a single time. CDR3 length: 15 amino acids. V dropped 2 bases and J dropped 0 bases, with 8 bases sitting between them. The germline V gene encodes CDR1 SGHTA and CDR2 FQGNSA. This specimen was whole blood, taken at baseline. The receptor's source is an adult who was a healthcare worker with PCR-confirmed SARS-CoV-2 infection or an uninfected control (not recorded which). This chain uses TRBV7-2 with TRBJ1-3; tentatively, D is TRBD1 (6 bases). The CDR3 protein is CASSLTGNSGNTIYF. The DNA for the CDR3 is TGTGCCAGCAGCTTAACAGGGAACTCTGGAAACACCATATATTTT.